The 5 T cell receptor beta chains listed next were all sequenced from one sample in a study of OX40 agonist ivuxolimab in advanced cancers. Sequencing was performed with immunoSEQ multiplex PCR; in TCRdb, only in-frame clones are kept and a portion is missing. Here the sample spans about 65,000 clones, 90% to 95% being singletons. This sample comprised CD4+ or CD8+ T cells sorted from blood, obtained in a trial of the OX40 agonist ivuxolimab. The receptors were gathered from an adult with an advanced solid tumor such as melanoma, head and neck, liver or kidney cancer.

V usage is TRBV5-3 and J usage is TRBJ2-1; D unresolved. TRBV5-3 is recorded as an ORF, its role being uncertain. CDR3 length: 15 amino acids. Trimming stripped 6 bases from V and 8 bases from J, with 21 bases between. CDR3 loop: CARTLPPFSADEQFF. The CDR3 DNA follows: TGTGCCAGAACCCTACCCCCCTTCTCGGCGGATGAGCAGTTCTTC.

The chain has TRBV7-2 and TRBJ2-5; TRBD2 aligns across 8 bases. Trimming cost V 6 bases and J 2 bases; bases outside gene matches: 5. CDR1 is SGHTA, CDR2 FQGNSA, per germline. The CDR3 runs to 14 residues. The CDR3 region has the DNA TGTGCCAGCAGTACGACTAGCGTACAAGAGACCCAGTACTTC. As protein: CASSTTSVQETQYF.

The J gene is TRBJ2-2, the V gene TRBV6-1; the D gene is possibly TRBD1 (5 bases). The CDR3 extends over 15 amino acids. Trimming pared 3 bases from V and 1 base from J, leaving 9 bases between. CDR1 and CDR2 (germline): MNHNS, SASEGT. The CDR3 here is CASSDRVKNTGELFF. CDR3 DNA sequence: TGTGCCAGCAGTGACAGGGTCAAGAACACCGGGGAGCTGTTTTTT.

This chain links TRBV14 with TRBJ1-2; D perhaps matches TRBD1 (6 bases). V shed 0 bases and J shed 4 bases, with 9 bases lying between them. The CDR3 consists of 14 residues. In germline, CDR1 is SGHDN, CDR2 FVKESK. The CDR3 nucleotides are TGTGCCAGCAGCCAAGATCGGACAGCCTATGGCTACACCTTC. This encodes CASSQDRTAYGYTF.

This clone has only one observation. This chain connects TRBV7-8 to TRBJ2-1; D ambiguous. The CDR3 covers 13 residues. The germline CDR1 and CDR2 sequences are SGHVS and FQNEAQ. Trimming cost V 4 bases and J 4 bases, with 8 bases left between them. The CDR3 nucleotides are TGTGCCAGCAGCTCAACAGTTTACAATGAGCAGTTCTTC. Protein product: CASSSTVYNEQFF.